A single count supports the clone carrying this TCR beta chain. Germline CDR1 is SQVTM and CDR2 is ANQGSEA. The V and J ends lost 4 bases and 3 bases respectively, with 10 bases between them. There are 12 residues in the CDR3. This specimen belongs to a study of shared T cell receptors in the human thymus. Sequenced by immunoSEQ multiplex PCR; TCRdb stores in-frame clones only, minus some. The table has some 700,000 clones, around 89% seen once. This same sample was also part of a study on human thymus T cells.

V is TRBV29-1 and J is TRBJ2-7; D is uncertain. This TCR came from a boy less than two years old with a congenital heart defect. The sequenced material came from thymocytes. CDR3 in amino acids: CSVANIRYEQYF. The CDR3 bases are TGCAGCGTTGCGAACATCCGCTACGAGCAGTACTTC.